The 22 T cell receptor beta chains below were found in one sample sequenced in a study of beta chain features in type 1 diabetes (dated by TCRdb to 2016 to 2018). Preparation of the library involved the immunoSEQ multiplex PCR assay. The entire isolated RNA was reverse transcribed using the High Capacity cDNA Reverse Transcription Kit, and thus expressed TCRB transcripts were sequenced. In TCRdb, the immuneACCESS table is reduced to in-frame sequences with V and J assigned. These tables do not hold every clone; where another copy was compared, an unresolved V gene accounts for under half, and the others remain unexplained. This sample is represented by 330,000 or so clones; roughly 21% of them were singletons. The leading ten clones occupy under 0.05% of the sample. Sequencing used naive CD4+ T cells from blood. The intended sense of this specimen's cell subset or site label: true naive CD4+ T cells. These receptors all stem from a woman under 30 in good health.

The rearrangement links TRBV4-1 to TRBJ2-4; TRBD2 matches 7 bases. Germline V gene sequence: CDR1 MGHRA, CDR2 YSYEKL. The junction had 9 bases not matched to a gene; V was cut back by 1 base and J by 3 bases. The CDR3 covers 17 residues. The CDR3 region is CASSQGGRALGKNIQYF. The CDR3 DNA sequence: TGCGCCAGCAGCCAAGGTGGGAGGGCCCTAGGCAAAAACATTCAGTACTTC.

The rearrangement uses TRBV6-5 and TRBJ2-3; 10 nucleotides line up with TRBD2. Trimming at V came to 5 bases and at J to 1 base, leaving 3 bases not matched to a gene. Germline V CDR1 and CDR2: MNHEY, SVGAGI. The CDR3 extends over 15 amino acids. CDR3 region: CASSLGLAGTDTQYF. As DNA, the CDR3 is TGTGCCAGCAGTCTAGGACTAGCGGGCACAGATACGCAGTATTTT.

In its sample, this clone was seen a few times. The rearrangement uses TRBV25-1 and TRBJ2-2, with 9 bases aligning to TRBD1. Germline CDR1 reads MGHDK; CDR2 reads SYGVNS. The CDR3 is made up of 15 amino acids. J gave up 6 bases and V 4 bases, and 6 bases lay outside the gene matches. CDR3 sequence (DNA): TGTGCCAGCAGTGGGGACAGGGACCTGGCCGGGGAGCTGTTTTTT. This codes for CASSGDRDLAGELFF.

This clone was observed a handful of times. This sequence joins TRBV25-1 and TRBJ2-7, with D tentatively TRBD1 (6 bases). The CDR3 sequence is 15 residues long. Germline CDR1 reads MGHDK; CDR2 reads SYGVNS. V was cut by 5 bases and J by 5 bases, with 19 bases left in between. CDR3: CASSNGDRFLDEQYF. The CDR3 coding sequence is TGTGCCAGCAGTAACGGAGACAGGTTTTTGGACGAGCAGTACTTC.

The V call is TRBV7-6, the J call TRBJ2-7; no reliable D call. Germline V gene lookup returns CDR1 SGHVS and CDR2 FNYEAQ. Between the trimmed V and J ends, which lost 5 bases and 0 bases, there was a span of 8 bases. The CDR3 runs to 13 residues. This CDR3 is CASSPRFSYEQYF. The CDR3 DNA reads TGTGCCAGCAGCCCTCGGTTCTCCTACGAGCAGTACTTC.

This clone was seen more than once but under ten times. The genes are TRBV9 and TRBJ2-2, with 7 bases identical to TRBD1. Unmatched junction bases numbered 11, after V lost 0 bases and J lost 6 bases. CDR3 length: 17 amino acids. CDR1 is SGDLS and CDR2 is YYNGEE in the germline V gene. This chain's CDR3 is CASSVDSGTDLAGELFF. Written as DNA, the CDR3 is TGTGCCAGCAGCGTAGACTCCGGGACAGACTTAGCCGGGGAGCTGTTTTTT.

This chain uses TRBV7-9 with TRBJ2-7, with 7 positions matching TRBD2. Germline V gene data show CDR1 as SEHNR and CDR2 as FQNEAQ (reference sequence). V dropped 4 bases and J dropped 2; count of bases not matched to a gene: 2. The CDR3 sequence is 13 residues long. CDR3 in amino acids: CASSSGTTYEQYF. The CDR3 nucleotides read TGTGCCAGCAGCTCTGGGACTACCTACGAGCAGTACTTC.

The chain employs TRBV13 and TRBJ2-7; TRBD2 matches 8 bases. Germline V gene data show CDR1 as PRHDT and CDR2 as FYEKMQ (reference sequence). J was trimmed by 7 bases and V by 3 bases; bases with no gene match: 2. The CDR3 covers 12 residues. CDR3 sequence: CASSFSGGEQYF. CDR3 coding DNA: TGTGCCAGCAGCTTCTCGGGGGGGGAGCAGTACTTC.

This chain links TRBV30 with TRBJ1-1; TRBD1 might be the D (5 bases). The CDR3 has 15 residues. Germline V gene data show CDR1 as GTSNPN and CDR2 as SVGIG (reference sequence). With 3 bases removed from V and 1 base from J, the gap between germline ends came to 15 bases. DNA of the CDR3: TGTGCCTGGAGGATACGCGGGGGAAAGAACACTGAAGCTTTCTTT. Amino acids: CAWRIRGGKNTEAFF.

This clone was seen a handful of times. The gene calls are TRBV5-1 and TRBJ2-3; 9 nucleotides line up with TRBD1. V trimming: 4 bases; J trimming: 0 bases; junction bases outside the gene matches: 3. CDR3 size: 15 residues. Germline V CDR1 and CDR2: SGHRS, YFSETQ. The CDR3, as DNA: TGCGCCAGCAGCGTAGGGACAGGGAGCACAGATACGCAGTATTTT. As protein: CASSVGTGSTDTQYF.

This clone was counted a few times. The rearrangement links TRBV2 to TRBJ2-6, with 7 bases identical to TRBD1. This CDR3 comprises 16 residues. CDR1 SNHLY and CDR2 FYNNEI come from the germline V gene. The ends lost 4 bases at V and 0 bases at J; junction bases unmatched: 3. The CDR3 DNA is TGTGCCAGCAGTGTGACAGGGCCCTCTGGGGCCAACGTCCTGACTTTC. Protein product: CASSVTGPSGANVLTF.

This chain joins TRBV25-1 and TRBJ2-5, with TRBD1 as a possible D gene (8 bases). CDR1 and CDR2 from the germline V gene are MGHDK and SYGVNS. The CDR3 is made up of 14 amino acids. With 3 bases removed from V and 4 bases from J, the gap between germline ends came to 12 bases. CDR3 sequence (DNA): TGTGCCAGCAGTGACTACAGGGGGGGAGAGACCCAGTACTTC. This translates into CASSDYRGGETQYF. Complete variable domain (other parts from reference TRBV25-1 and TRBJ2-5): EADIYQTPRYLVIGTGKKITLECSQTMGHDKMYWYQQDPGMELHLIHYSYGVNSTEKGDLSSESTVSRIRTEHFPLTLESARPSHTSQYLCASSDYRGGETQYFGPGTRLLVL.

This rearrangement joins TRBV11-2 to TRBJ1-2; D is unclear. Trimming removed 0 bases at V and 8 bases at J, with 7 bases between. CDR1 and CDR2 (germline): SGHAT, FQNNGV. The CDR3 is made up of 12 amino acids. Written as DNA, the CDR3 is TGTGCCAGCAGCTTAGATGGTAGAGGCTACACCTTC. Protein: CASSLDGRGYTF.

The table lists this clone with a few counts. CDR3 DNA: TGCGCCAGCAGCACCGCGGGCAGGAGGTACGAGCAGTACTTC. Protein product: CASSTAGRRYEQYF. The V and J genes are TRBV5-1 and TRBJ2-7, with D possibly TRBD2 on 5 matching bases. This CDR3 is built from 14 residues. Trimming left V 4 bases short and J 4 bases short, with 15 bases between. Germline values: CDR1 SGHRS, CDR2 YFSETQ.

This chain links TRBV9 with TRBJ2-2; 10 bases fit TRBD2. Trimming cost V 4 bases and J 10 bases; bases outside gene matches: 10. CDR3 length: 15 residues. Germline CDR1 and CDR2: SGDLS and YYNGEE. This chain's CDR3 is CASSPSGGLAKELFF. CDR3 sequence (DNA): TGTGCCAGCAGCCCGTCCGGGGGACTAGCGAAGGAGCTGTTTTTT. Full variable domain (rest looked up from reference TRBV9 and TRBJ2-2): DSGVTQTPKHLITATGQRVTLRCSPRSGDLSVYWYQQSLDQGLQFLIQYYNGEERAKGNILERFSAQQFPDLHSELNLSSLELGDSALYFCASSPSGGLAKELFFGEGSRLTVL.

The CDR3 DNA follows: TGTGCCAGCTCACCACGTTTAGTCGGGGAGCTGTTTTTT. The encoded protein is CASSPRLVGELFF. The V gene is TRBV18, the J gene TRBJ2-2; no reliable D call. The CDR3 loop spans 13 amino acids. Germline loops: CDR1 KGHSH, CDR2 LQKENI. V dropped 1 base and J dropped 7 bases, with 7 bases sitting between them.

The chain couples TRBV7-3 to TRBJ2-1; 14 bases are a match to TRBD2. Germline lookup yields CDR1 SGHTA and CDR2 FQGTGA. The trim removed 5 bases at V and 6 bases at J, leaving 6 bases unmatched. The CDR3 spans 16 residues. The CDR3 nucleotides read TGTGCCAGCAGCCCCGGACTAGCGGGGGGTAGCAATGAGCAGTTCTTC. It yields the protein CASSPGLAGGSNEQFF.

This clone was observed a few times. CDR3 sequence reads: CASSLFGDSYGYTF. CDR3 DNA sequence: TGTGCCAGCAGCTTGTTCGGGGACTCCTATGGCTACACCTTC. The chain is built from TRBV5-5 and TRBJ1-2; a weak D match, TRBD1 (5 bases). Germline lookup yields CDR1 SGHKS and CDR2 YYEKEE (reference sequence). The V end was cut by 1 base, the J end by 4 bases, with 11 bases between. The CDR3 length is 14 residues.

The genes are TRBV9 and TRBJ2-1, with 10 bases fitting TRBD2. Trimming at V came to 0 bases and at J to 5 bases, leaving 11 bases not matched to a gene. This CDR3 has 18 amino acids. Germline V gene data show CDR1 as SGDLS and CDR2 as YYNGEE. The CDR3 is CASSVAGRLAGLNNEQFF. In DNA form, the CDR3 reads TGTGCCAGCAGCGTAGCTGGGAGACTAGCGGGCCTGAACAATGAGCAGTTCTTC.

The rearrangement links TRBV15 to TRBJ2-1; 7 positions match TRBD2. CDR3 length: 13 residues. After removal of 7 bases from V and 9 bases from J, the junction contained 9 bases not matched to a gene. Germline lookup yields CDR1 LNHNV and CDR2 YYDKDF (reference sequence). For the CDR3, the DNA is TGTGCCACCACCCCTGGACTAGAGGGTGAGCAGTTCTTC. Its protein is CATTPGLEGEQFF.

The V gene is TRBV18, the J gene TRBJ1-2; 12 bases line up with TRBD1. Losses at the gene ends were 4 bases for V and 6 bases for J; bases not matched to a gene: 3. Germline CDR1 reads KGHSH; CDR2 reads LQKENI. CDR3 length: 14 amino acids. CDR3 nucleotides: TGTGCCAGCTCACTGGGGACAGGGGGCGATGGCTACACCTTC. Its protein is CASSLGTGGDGYTF.

This clone was seen more than once but under ten times. This chain connects TRBV5-1 to TRBJ1-2; D is possibly TRBD1 (5 bases). The germline V and J ends were trimmed by 0 bases and 5 bases, with 14 bases remaining between them. The CDR3 is made up of 15 amino acids. Germline V lookup: CDR1 SGHRS, CDR2 YFSETQ. The CDR3 DNA follows: TGCGCCAGCAGCTTGGAAAGCTTCAGGGTTTATGGCTACACCTTC. Translation: CASSLESFRVYGYTF.